Below, 16 T cell receptor beta chains from the same sample are listed, as sequenced in a study of blood T cells in healthy people across ages. It was with a sample-barcoded 5' primer and a J-beta primer mix that a second PCR of roughly 7 to 12 cycles was run. TCRdb analysed the 5' RACE reads with MiXCR anew, one entry per CDR3 protein. The repertoire holds roughly 730,000 distinct CDR3 sequences, with around three fifths as singletons. Sample: blood. These receptors were taken from a man aged 35-49 years in good health.

This clonotype was seen a handful of times. The chain recombines TRBV10-3 with TRBJ2-5; D is unclear. This CDR3 spans 12 amino acids. CDR1 is ENHRY and CDR2 is SYGVKD in the germline V gene. Trimming took 0 bases from V and 4 from J, leaving 3 bases between them. CDR3 bases: TGTGCCATCAGTGAGTCTAGAGAGACCCAGTACTTC. It encodes CAISESRETQYF.

The V and J genes are TRBV4-1 and TRBJ2-3; D is undetermined. The germline V gene has CDR1 MGHRA and CDR2 YSYEKL. CDR3 length equals 20 residues. V lost 0 bases to trimming and J lost 0 bases, with 22 bases between them. CDR3 amino acids: CASSQDIRVQGSISTDTQYF. The DNA for the CDR3 is TGCGCCAGCAGCCAAGATATCCGGGTTCAAGGTTCCATTAGCACAGATACGCAGTATTTT.

The chain couples TRBV4-2 to TRBJ2-1, with 12 bases lining up with TRBD2. The germline V gene encodes CDR1 LGHNA and CDR2 YNFKEQ. The J segment lost 7 bases and the V segment lost 1 base, leaving 2 bases of the junction unmatched. The CDR3 consists of 15 residues. The CDR3 nucleotides are TGTGCCAGCAGCCAAGCGACTAGCGGGGGAAATGAGCAGTTCTTC. It yields the protein CASSQATSGGNEQFF.

The chain is built from TRBV6-6 and TRBJ1-2, with D maybe TRBD1 (5 bases). The CDR3 length is 15 residues. V was clipped by 2 bases and J by 6 bases, with 16 bases between them. Per germline, CDR1 MNHNY and CDR2 SVGAGI (reference sequence). CDR3 residues: CASSYARDDEDGYTF. For the CDR3, the DNA is TGTGCCAGCAGTTACGCCCGGGACGACGAGGATGGCTACACCTTC.

The chain combines TRBV6-2 or TRBV6-3 with TRBJ2-7; 10 bases fit TRBD2. With 2 bases clipped from V and 1 base from J, the junction kept 8 bases outside the gene matches. The CDR3 has 17 amino acids. Germline-derived CDR1 and CDR2 are MNHEY and SVGEGT. CDR3 protein: CASSYRRTSGLSYEQYF. CDR3 coding DNA: TGTGCCAGCAGTTACCGACGGACTAGCGGACTATCCTACGAGCAGTACTTC.

This clonotype came up a few times. The V call is TRBV10-3, the J call TRBJ2-7; D remains ambiguous. With 0 bases removed from V and 4 bases from J, the gap between germline ends came to 4 bases. From germline, CDR1 is ENHRY and CDR2 SYGVKD. This CDR3 region has 12 residues. CDR3 coding DNA: TGTGCCATCAGTGAGTCGTTTTACGAGCAGTACTTC. Translation gives CAISESFYEQYF.

This sequence joins TRBV7-2 and TRBJ2-5; 9 bases line up with TRBD2. The J call may be in error: the DNA end matches TRBJ2-7 better. CDR1 is SGHTA, CDR2 FQGNSA, per germline. The CDR3 sequence is 17 residues long. The CDR3 region is CASSFPVAASGAYEQYF. The CDR3 DNA sequence: TGTGCCAGCAGCTTTCCGGTCGCGGCTAGCGGGGCGTACGAGCAGTACTTC.

About this clonotype itself: With a much larger clone just one base away, this may be a read error. The V gene is TRBV20-1, the J gene TRBJ2-7; the match to TRBD2 covers 12 bases. Germline-derived CDR1 and CDR2 are DFQATT and SNEGSKA (reference sequence). The CDR3 spans 14 residues. The CDR3 region is CSAPRTSGTYERYF. CDR3 sequence (DNA): TGCAGTGCGCCCCGGACTAGCGGGACCTACGAGCGGTACTTC.

The genes are TRBV6-2 or TRBV6-3 and TRBJ2-5; D remains unclear. The DNA end lines up better with TRBJ2-7; the J call may be wrong. There are 13 residues in the CDR3. The germline gives CDR1 MNHEY, CDR2 SVGEGT. The CDR3 loop is CASTPSWGYEQYF. The DNA for the CDR3 is TGTGCCAGCACCCCATCCTGGGGCTACGAGCAGTACTTC.

Comment on this clonotype: One junction end does not reproduce the germline sequence, and a read error may be involved. The chain employs TRBV28 and TRBJ2-7; 8 nucleotides line up with TRBD1. CDR1 is MDHEN and CDR2 is SYDVKM in the germline V gene. This CDR3 comprises 19 residues. Here the CDR3 DNA reads TGTGCCGGCAGTTTATTGAAGGGACAGGACTCCGGAAGAGGGGGCGAGCAGTACTTC. Translating it yields CAGSLLKGQDSGRGGEQYF.

The J gene is TRBJ2-5, the V gene TRBV20-1; no clear D. The J call may be wrong; the DNA end is better matched by TRBJ2-7. Germline-derived CDR1 and CDR2 are DFQATT and SNEGSKA (reference sequence). CDR3 size: 14 residues. The CDR3 DNA reads as TGCAGTGCTAGAGATATGACCTCCACGAACGAGCAGTACTTC. Its protein is CSARDMTSTNEQYF.

The chain carries TRBV7-2 and TRBJ2-4, with 7 nucleotides matching TRBD2. TRBJ2-7 matches the DNA end more closely, so the J call is doubtful. The CDR3 has 17 amino acids. Germline assignment: CDR1 SGHTA and CDR2 FQGNSA. CDR3 region: CASSSPGRGRVSYEQYF. In DNA, the CDR3 is TGTGCCAGCAGCTCCCCAGGGCGGGGGAGGGTCTCGTACGAGCAGTACTTC.

The rearrangement links TRBV28 to TRBJ2-5; 12 bases map to TRBD2. Germline values: CDR1 MDHEN, CDR2 SYDVKM. The CDR3 has 16 amino acids. The ends lost 2 bases at V and 3 bases at J; junction bases unmatched: 4. The CDR3 loop reads CASSLLAGGAEETQYF. DNA of the CDR3: TGTGCCAGCAGTTTACTAGCGGGGGGGGCCGAAGAGACCCAGTACTTC. Supplemented by reference TRBV28 and TRBJ2-5, the full variable domain reads DVKVTQSSRYLVKRTGEKVFLECVQDMDHENMFWYRQDPGLGLRLIYFSYDVKMKEKGDIPEGYSVSREKKERFSLILESASTNQTSMYLCASSLLAGGAEETQYFGPGTRLLVL.

The V and J genes are TRBV27 and TRBJ1-4, with 7 bases lining up with TRBD1. This CDR3 has 16 amino acids. The germline CDR1 and CDR2 sequences are MNHEY and SMNVEV (reference sequence). V was pared by 3 bases and J by 5 bases, with 9 bases of the junction left unmatched. Written as DNA, the CDR3 is TGTGCCAGCAGTTTCGGGACAGAGGACCCAAATGAAAAACTGTTTTTT. Encoded protein: CASSFGTEDPNEKLFF.

V usage is TRBV4-3 and J usage is TRBJ1-5; 7 bases agree with TRBD1. V lost 3 bases, J lost 2 bases, and 4 bases stayed unmatched. Germline V gene data show CDR1 as LGHNA and CDR2 as YSLEER. The CDR3 extends over 15 amino acids. For the CDR3, the DNA is TGCGCCAGCAGCCAGACTACAGGGGGCAATCAGCCCCAGCATTTT. This gives the protein CASSQTTGGNQPQHF.

This clonotype was detected a few times. V usage is TRBV5-1 and J usage is TRBJ2-3; 7 bases are shared with TRBD2. Losses at the gene ends were 0 bases for V and 2 bases for J; bases not matched to a gene: 6. Per the germline V gene, CDR1 is SGHRS and CDR2 is YFSETQ. The length of the CDR3 is 16 residues. The CDR3 sequence is CASSLVLSGDTDTQYF. The DNA of the CDR3 is TGCGCCAGCAGCTTGGTTTTGAGCGGGGACACAGATACGCAGTATTTT.